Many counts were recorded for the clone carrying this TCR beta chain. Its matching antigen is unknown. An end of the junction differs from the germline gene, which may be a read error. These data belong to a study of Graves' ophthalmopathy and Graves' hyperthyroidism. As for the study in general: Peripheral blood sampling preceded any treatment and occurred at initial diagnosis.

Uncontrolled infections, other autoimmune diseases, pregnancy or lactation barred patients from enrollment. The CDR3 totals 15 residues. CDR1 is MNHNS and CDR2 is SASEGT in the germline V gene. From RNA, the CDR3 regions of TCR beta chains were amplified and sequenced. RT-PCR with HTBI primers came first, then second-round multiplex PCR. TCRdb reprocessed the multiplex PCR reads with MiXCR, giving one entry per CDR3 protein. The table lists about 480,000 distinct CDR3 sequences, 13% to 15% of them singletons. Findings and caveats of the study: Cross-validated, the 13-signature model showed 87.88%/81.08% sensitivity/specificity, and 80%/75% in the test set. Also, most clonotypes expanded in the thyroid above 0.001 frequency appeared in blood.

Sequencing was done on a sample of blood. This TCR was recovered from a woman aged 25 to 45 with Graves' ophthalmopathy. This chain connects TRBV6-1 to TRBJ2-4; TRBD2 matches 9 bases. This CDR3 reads CASSRGLAEGSIKYF. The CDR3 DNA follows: TGTGCCAGCAGTAGGGGACTAGCCGAAGGGAGCATTAAGTACTTC.